These 20 T cell receptor beta chains were sequenced from one sample in a study of sequential checkpoint blockade in melanoma. Sequencing used immunoSEQ multiplex PCR; TCRdb keeps in-frame clones, though not all of them. The sample consists of 5,000 to 6,000 clones, 25% to 30% of them appearing once. Treatment noted: randomized to nivolumab then ipilimumab (arm A) or the reverse (arm B). The input for sequencing was tumor tissue (inferred from file names), taken from a patient given nivolumab and ipilimumab in sequence. These receptors all stem from a human donor with melanoma.

The J gene is TRBJ1-1, the V gene TRBV6-8; D is uncertain. The CDR3 covers 13 residues. The ends were cut back, 5 bases at V and 4 bases at J, with 11 bases in the middle. The germline V gene encodes CDR1 MNHGY and CDR2 SAAAGT. The CDR3 protein is CASSADGTTEAFF. The CDR3 nucleotides are TGTGCCAGCAGTGCGGACGGCACCACTGAAGCTTTCTTT.

This clone is labeled medium-sized. The genes are TRBV30 and TRBJ2-7; D gene ambiguous. The CDR3 has 13 residues. Germline V gene data show CDR1 as GTSNPN and CDR2 as SVGIG (reference sequence). Trimming shortened V by 1 base and J by 3 bases, and 10 bases separated the two germline ends. The CDR3 DNA is TGTGCCTGGAGTGCGCGGCCGAGCTACGAGCAGTACTTC. It translates to CAWSARPSYEQYF.

This clone has only a few counts. This chain links TRBV6-8 with TRBJ1-1; no definite D call. There are 13 residues in the CDR3. CDR1 and CDR2 from the germline V gene are MNHGY and SAAAGT. V was trimmed by 8 bases and J by 0 bases, leaving 10 bases between them. The CDR3 loop reads CASRTELNTEAFF. The CDR3 region has the DNA TGTGCCAGCCGGACGGAGCTGAACACTGAAGCTTTCTTT.

The chain couples TRBV18 to TRBJ1-5; possible D gene TRBD1, 5 bases. CDR1 KGHSH and CDR2 LQKENI come from the germline V gene. The V end was cut by 8 bases, the J end by 3 bases, with 17 bases between. This CDR3 is built from 15 residues. CDR3 in amino acids: CASTWGQGNNQPQHF. The CDR3 nucleotides read TGTGCCAGCACCTGGGGCCAGGGAAACAATCAGCCCCAGCATTTT.

The gene calls are TRBV29-1 and TRBJ2-7, with 7 nucleotides matching TRBD1. CDR3 length: 12 amino acids. From germline, CDR1 is SQVTM and CDR2 ANQGSEA. V trimming: 6 bases; J trimming: 0 bases; junction bases outside the gene matches: 2. The CDR3 DNA reads TGCAGCGTCGGGACAGACTCCTACGAGCAGTACTTC. Its protein product is CSVGTDSYEQYF.

A word on this clone: The junction and the germline gene differ at one end; a read error may be behind it. The V and J genes are TRBV6-8 and TRBJ1-5; the match to TRBD1 covers 9 bases. There are 15 residues in the CDR3. CDR1 is MNHGY and CDR2 is SAAAGT in the germline V gene. The CDR3 region is CAISGTGGLDQPQHF. CDR3 bases: TGTGCCATCAGTGGTACAGGGGGCCTTGATCAGCCCCAGCATTTT.

V gene TRBV30 combines with J gene TRBJ1-4, with D unresolved. The CDR3 totals 14 residues. V lost 5 bases and J 0 bases, leaving 10 bases between the germline ends. The germline V gene encodes CDR1 GTSNPN and CDR2 SVGIG (reference sequence). CDR3 nucleotides: TGTGCCTGGTCTTACTCCCCAACTAATGAAAAACTGTTTTTT. Amino acids: CAWSYSPTNEKLFF.

This clone was observed a handful of times. The chain is built from TRBV6-8 and TRBJ2-1; 9 bases fit TRBD2. Trimming removed 8 bases from V and 5 bases from J; junction bases left unmatched: 4. CDR3 length: 13 residues. Germline V gene lookup returns CDR1 MNHGY and CDR2 SAAAGT. Written as DNA, the CDR3 is TGTGCCAGCGAGGGACTAGCCAACAATGAGCAGTTCTTC. Translated, it gives CASEGLANNEQFF.

The rearrangement uses TRBV5-1 and TRBJ2-1; 7 positions agree with TRBD1. Trimming at V came to 7 bases and at J to 2 bases, leaving 9 bases not matched to a gene. The CDR3 spans 15 residues. Germline V gene sequence: CDR1 SGHRS, CDR2 YFSETQ. CDR3 protein: CASRVTGTAYNEQFF. Here the CDR3 DNA reads TGCGCCAGCCGAGTTACAGGGACAGCCTACAATGAGCAGTTCTTC.

The table lists this clone with many counts. The genes are TRBV7-8 and TRBJ2-3; unclear D gene. CDR1 and CDR2 (germline): SGHVS, FQNEAQ. V was shortened by 1 base and J by 4 bases, with 9 bases between the two germline ends. There are 14 residues in the CDR3. The CDR3 sequence: CASSLGGFPDTQYF. CDR3 bases: TGTGCCAGCAGCTTAGGTGGTTTCCCAGATACGCAGTATTTT.

The V gene is TRBV29-1, the J gene TRBJ2-3; TRBD2 aligns across 11 bases. J gave up 5 bases and V 4 bases, and 8 bases lay outside the gene matches. The CDR3 totals 15 residues. Per the germline V gene, CDR1 is SQVTM and CDR2 is ANQGSEA. CDR3 sequence reads: CSVGGASGRLDTQYF. CDR3 nucleotide sequence: TGCAGCGTTGGGGGGGCTAGCGGGAGGTTAGATACGCAGTATTTT.

The table lists this clone with a few counts. The rearrangement joins TRBV11-3 to TRBJ2-3; TRBD2 aligns across 13 bases. This CDR3 contains 15 residues. Germline CDR1 reads SGHNT; CDR2 reads YENEEA. V was pared by 7 bases and J by 4 bases, with 5 bases of the junction left unmatched. The CDR3 loop reads CASKGTSGIADTQYF. In DNA, the CDR3 is TGTGCCAGCAAGGGGACTAGCGGGATAGCAGATACGCAGTATTTT.

V gene TRBV19 combines with J gene TRBJ1-5; unclear D gene. V dropped 3 bases and J dropped 6 bases, with 12 bases sitting between them. This CDR3 contains 14 residues. Germline-derived CDR1 and CDR2 are LNHDA and SQIVND (reference sequence). The CDR3 loop reads CASSIGQPSQPQHF. The CDR3, as DNA: TGTGCCAGTAGTATCGGGCAGCCGTCTCAGCCCCAGCATTTT.

The rearrangement joins TRBV28 to TRBJ1-1; no clear D gene. The germline CDR1 and CDR2 sequences are MDHEN and SYDVKM. The V gene lost 6 bases and the J gene lost 5 bases, with 10 bases spanning the gap. The length of the CDR3 is 12 residues. In nucleotides, the CDR3 is TGTGCCAGCAGAAAAGCACCGACTGAAGCTTTCTTT. Translating it yields CASRKAPTEAFF.

The J gene is TRBJ2-5, the V gene TRBV11-3; D may correspond to TRBD1 or TRBD2 (5 bases each). There are 14 residues in the CDR3. Trimming stripped 3 bases from V and 4 bases from J, with 12 bases between. Germline V gene data show CDR1 as SGHNT and CDR2 as YENEEA. The CDR3: CASSLVGTSETQYF. The CDR3 DNA reads as TGTGCCAGCAGCTTGGTTGGGACGTCAGAGACCCAGTACTTC.

At least ten counts were recorded for this clone. The chain recombines TRBV11-3 with TRBJ2-2; TRBD1 aligns across 10 bases. CDR3 length: 14 amino acids. Per germline, CDR1 SGHNT and CDR2 YENEEA. Trimming took 5 bases from V and 7 from J; bases not matched to a gene: 4. The CDR3 nucleotides are TGTGCCAGCAGCCCGGGACAGGGGAGCGGGGAGCTGTTTTTT. It specifies CASSPGQGSGELFF.

The chain links TRBV14 to TRBJ2-1; TRBD2 aligns across 8 bases. The CDR3 length is 14 residues. Germline-derived CDR1 and CDR2 are SGHDN and FVKESK. The ends lost 9 bases at V and 7 bases at J; junction bases unmatched: 11. CDR3 region: CASTSGGFRNEQFF. In DNA form, the CDR3 reads TGTGCCAGTACGAGCGGGGGCTTTCGTAATGAGCAGTTCTTC.

By its share, this clone is medium-sized. The rearrangement uses TRBV18 and TRBJ1-4, with TRBD1 as a possible D gene (5 bases). The V end was cut by 3 bases, the J end by 3 bases, with 8 bases between. Germline lookup yields CDR1 KGHSH and CDR2 LQKENI. The length of the CDR3 is 14 residues. Here the CDR3 reads CASSPGGSNEKLFF. Written as DNA, the CDR3 is TGTGCCAGCTCACCTGGGGGGTCTAATGAAAAACTGTTTTTT. The variable domain in full, with the rest retrieved from reference TRBV18 and TRBJ1-4, is NAGVMQNPRHLVRRRGQEARLRCSPMKGHSHVYWYRQLPEEGLKFMVYLQKENIIDESGMPKERFSAEFPKEGPSILRIQQVVRGDSAAYFCASSPGGSNEKLFFGSGTQLSVL.

The gene calls are TRBV7-2 and TRBJ2-1; D may be TRBD1 (6 bases). With 7 bases removed from V and 1 base from J, the gap between germline ends came to 8 bases. The CDR3 contains 13 residues. Germline V gives CDR1 SGHTA, CDR2 FQGNSA. The CDR3 DNA reads as TGTGCCAGCACGGACAGATCCTACAATGAGCAGTTCTTC. The encoded protein is CASTDRSYNEQFF.

The chain has TRBV6-8 and TRBJ2-1; 12 nucleotides match TRBD2. This CDR3 comprises 13 residues. V lost 8 bases and J lost 4; bases outside the gene matches: 0. Looked up from germline, CDR1 is MNHGY and CDR2 is SAAAGT. In nucleotides, the CDR3 is TGTGCCAGCGGACTAGCGGGGTACAATGAGCAGTTCTTC. It yields the protein CASGLAGYNEQFF.